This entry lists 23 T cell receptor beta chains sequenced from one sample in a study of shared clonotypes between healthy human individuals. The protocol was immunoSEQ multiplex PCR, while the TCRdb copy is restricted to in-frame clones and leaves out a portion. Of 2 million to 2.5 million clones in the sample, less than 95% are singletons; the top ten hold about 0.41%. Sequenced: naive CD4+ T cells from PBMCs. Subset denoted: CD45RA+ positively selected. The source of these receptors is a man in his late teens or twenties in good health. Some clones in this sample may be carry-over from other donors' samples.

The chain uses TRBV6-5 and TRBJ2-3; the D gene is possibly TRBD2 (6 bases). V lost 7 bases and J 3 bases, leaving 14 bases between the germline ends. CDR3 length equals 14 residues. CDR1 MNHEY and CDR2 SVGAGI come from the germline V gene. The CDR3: CASTRGGRTDTQYF. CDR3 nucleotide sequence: TGTGCCAGCACCCGAGGAGGGAGAACAGATACGCAGTATTTT.

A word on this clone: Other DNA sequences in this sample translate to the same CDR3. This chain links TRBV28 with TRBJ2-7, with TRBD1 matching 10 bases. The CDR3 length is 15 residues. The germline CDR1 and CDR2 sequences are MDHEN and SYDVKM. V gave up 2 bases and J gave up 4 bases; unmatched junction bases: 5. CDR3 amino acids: CASSLRDRGIYEQYF. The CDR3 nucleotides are TGTGCCAGCAGTTTACGGGACAGGGGAATTTACGAGCAGTACTTC.

Here the CDR3 reads CASSNLAEYNEQFF. CDR3 DNA: TGTGCCAGCAGCAACCTAGCGGAATACAATGAGCAGTTCTTC. This chain joins TRBV7-2 and TRBJ2-1; 7 bases are shared with TRBD2. CDR3 size: 14 residues. Germline trimming cut 5 bases from V and 4 bases from J; bases unmatched to any gene: 5. Per germline, CDR1 SGHTA and CDR2 FQGNSA.

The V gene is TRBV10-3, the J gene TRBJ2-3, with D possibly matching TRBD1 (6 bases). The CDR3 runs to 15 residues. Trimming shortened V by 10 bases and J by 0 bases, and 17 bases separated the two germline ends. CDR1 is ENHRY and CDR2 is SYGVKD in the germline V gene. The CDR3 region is CATLRTVQSTDTQYF. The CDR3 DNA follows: TGTGCCACCCTTCGGACAGTCCAGAGCACAGATACGCAGTATTTT.

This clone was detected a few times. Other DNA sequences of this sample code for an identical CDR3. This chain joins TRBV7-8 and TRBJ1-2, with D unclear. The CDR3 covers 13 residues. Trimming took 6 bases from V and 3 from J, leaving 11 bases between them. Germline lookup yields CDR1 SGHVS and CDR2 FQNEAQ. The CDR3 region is CASSDRGHYGYTF. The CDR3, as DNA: TGTGCCAGCAGTGATCGGGGTCACTATGGCTACACCTTC.

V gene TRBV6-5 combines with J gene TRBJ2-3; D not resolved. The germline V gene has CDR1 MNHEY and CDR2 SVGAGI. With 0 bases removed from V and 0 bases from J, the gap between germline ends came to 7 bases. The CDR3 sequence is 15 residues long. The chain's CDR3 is CASSYSPISTDTQYF. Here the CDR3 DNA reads TGTGCCAGCAGTTACTCCCCCATTAGCACAGATACGCAGTATTTT.

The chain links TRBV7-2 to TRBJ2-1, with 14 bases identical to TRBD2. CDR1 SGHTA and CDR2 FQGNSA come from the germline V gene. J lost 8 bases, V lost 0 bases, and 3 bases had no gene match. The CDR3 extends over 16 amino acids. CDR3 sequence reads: CASSLAGTSGSDEQFF. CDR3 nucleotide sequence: TGTGCCAGCAGCTTAGCCGGGACTAGCGGGAGCGATGAGCAGTTCTTC.

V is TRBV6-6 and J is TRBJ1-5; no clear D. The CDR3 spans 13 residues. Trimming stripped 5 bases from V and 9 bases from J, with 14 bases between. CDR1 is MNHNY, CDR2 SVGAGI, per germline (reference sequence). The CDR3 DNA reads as TGTGCCAGCAGTCCCACTCTGACGGGGCCCCAGCATTTT. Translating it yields CASSPTLTGPQHF.

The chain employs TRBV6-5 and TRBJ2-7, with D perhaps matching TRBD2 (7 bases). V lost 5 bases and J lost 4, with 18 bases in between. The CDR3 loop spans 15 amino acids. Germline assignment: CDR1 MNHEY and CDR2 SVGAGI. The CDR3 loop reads CASSGAGAALYEQYF. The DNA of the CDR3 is TGTGCCAGCAGTGGGGCGGGGGCGGCGTTGTACGAGCAGTACTTC.

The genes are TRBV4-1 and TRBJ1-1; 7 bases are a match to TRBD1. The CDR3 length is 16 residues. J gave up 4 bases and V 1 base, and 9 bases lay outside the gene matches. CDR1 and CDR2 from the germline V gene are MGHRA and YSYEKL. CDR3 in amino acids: CASSQGAGRGGTEAFF. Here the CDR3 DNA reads TGCGCCAGCAGCCAAGGAGCAGGCAGGGGGGGCACTGAAGCTTTCTTT.

CDR3 loop: CASSLAAGPKNIQYF. The CDR3 region has the DNA TGTGCCAGCAGCTTGGCCGCCGGGCCTAAAAACATTCAGTACTTC. This sequence joins TRBV5-6 and TRBJ2-4; D uncertain. The length of the CDR3 is 15 residues. V was pared by 0 bases and J by 4 bases, with 11 bases between. Germline V gene data show CDR1 as SGHDT and CDR2 as YYEEEE.

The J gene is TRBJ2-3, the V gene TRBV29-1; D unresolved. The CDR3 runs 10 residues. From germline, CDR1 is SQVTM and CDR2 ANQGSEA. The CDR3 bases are TGCAGTTCGGGCACAGATACGCAGTATTTT. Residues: CSSGTDTQYF.

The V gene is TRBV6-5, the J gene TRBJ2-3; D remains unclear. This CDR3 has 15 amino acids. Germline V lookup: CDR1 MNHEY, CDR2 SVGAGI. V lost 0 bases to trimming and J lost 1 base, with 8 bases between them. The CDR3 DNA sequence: TGTGCCAGCAGTTACTCGTCGATGGGCACAGATACGCAGTATTTT. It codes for CASSYSSMGTDTQYF.

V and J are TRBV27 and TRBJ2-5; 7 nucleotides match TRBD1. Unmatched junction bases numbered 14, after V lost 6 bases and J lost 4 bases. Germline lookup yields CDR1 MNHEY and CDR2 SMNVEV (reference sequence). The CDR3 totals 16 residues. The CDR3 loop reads CASRRQGNDPRETQYF. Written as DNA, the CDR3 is TGTGCCAGCAGACGACAGGGAAACGATCCCCGAGAGACCCAGTACTTC.

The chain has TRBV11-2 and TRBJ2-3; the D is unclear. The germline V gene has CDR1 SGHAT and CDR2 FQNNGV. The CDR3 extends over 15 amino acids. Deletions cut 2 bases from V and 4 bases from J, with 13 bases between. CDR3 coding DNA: TGTGCCAGCAGCTTATGGGTTGCGTCTTCAGATACGCAGTATTTT. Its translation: CASSLWVASSDTQYF.

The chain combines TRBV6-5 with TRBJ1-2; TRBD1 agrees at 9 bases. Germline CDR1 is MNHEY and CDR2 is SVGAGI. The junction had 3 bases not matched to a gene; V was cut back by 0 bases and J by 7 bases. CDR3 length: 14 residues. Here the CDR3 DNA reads TGTGCCAGCAGTTACTCGGGGACAGGGCCTGGCTACACCTTC. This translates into CASSYSGTGPGYTF.

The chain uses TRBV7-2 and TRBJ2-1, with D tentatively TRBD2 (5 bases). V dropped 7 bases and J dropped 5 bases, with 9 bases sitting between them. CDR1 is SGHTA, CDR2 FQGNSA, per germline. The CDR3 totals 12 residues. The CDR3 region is CASTTGNNEQFF. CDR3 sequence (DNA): TGTGCCAGCACGACGGGGAACAATGAGCAGTTCTTC.

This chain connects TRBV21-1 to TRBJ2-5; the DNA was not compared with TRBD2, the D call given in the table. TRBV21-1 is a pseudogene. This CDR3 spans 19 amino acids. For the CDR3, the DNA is TGTGCCAGCAGCATCCGGGACGGAACTAGCGGGAGTCCCCACGAGACCCAGTACTTC. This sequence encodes CASSIRDGTSGSPHETQYF.

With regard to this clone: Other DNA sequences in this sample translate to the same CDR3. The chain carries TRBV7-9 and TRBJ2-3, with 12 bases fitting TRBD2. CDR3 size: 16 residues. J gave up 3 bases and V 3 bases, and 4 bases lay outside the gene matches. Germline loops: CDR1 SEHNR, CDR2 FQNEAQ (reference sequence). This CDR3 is CASSLTSGRRTDTQYF. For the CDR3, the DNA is TGTGCCAGCAGCTTGACTAGCGGGAGACGAACAGATACGCAGTATTTT.

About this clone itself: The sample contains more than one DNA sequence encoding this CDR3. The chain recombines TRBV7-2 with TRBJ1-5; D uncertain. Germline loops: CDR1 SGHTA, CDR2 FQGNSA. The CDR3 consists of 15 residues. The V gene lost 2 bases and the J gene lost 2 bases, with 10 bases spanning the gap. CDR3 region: CASSLMTGGNQPQHF. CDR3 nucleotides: TGTGCCAGCAGCTTAATGACCGGCGGCAATCAGCCCCAGCATTTT.

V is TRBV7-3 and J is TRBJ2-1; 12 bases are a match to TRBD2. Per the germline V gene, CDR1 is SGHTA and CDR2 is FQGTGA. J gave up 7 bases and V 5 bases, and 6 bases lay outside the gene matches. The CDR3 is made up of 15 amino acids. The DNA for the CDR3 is TGTGCCAGCAGCGAAACTAGCGGGAGGACGAATGAGCAGTTCTTC. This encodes CASSETSGRTNEQFF.

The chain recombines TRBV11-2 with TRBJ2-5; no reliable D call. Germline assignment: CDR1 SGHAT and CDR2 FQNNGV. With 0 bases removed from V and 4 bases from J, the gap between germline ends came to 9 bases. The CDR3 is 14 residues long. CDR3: CASSLDREAETQYF. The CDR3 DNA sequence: TGTGCCAGCAGCTTAGATCGCGAGGCAGAGACCCAGTACTTC.

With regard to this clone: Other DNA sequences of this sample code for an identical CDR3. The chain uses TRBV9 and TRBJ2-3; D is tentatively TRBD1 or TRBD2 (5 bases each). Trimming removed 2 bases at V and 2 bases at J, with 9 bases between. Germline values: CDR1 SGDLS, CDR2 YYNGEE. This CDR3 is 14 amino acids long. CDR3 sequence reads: CASSVRGDTDTQYF. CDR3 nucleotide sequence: TGTGCCAGCAGCGTTCGAGGGGACACAGATACGCAGTATTTT.